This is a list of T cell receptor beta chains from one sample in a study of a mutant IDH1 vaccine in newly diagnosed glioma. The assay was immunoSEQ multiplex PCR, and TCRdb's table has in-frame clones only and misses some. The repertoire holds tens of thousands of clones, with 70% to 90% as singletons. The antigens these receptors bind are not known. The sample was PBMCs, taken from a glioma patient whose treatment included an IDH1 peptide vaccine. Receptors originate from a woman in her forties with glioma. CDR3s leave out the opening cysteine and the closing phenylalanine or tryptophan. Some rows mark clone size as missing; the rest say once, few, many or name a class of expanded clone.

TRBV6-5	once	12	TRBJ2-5	ASSNWDRQETQY
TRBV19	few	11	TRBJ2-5	ASIARVGETQY
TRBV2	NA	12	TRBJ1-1	ASQTKRMNTEAF
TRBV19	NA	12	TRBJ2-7	ASRKVAGTHEQY
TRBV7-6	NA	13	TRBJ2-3	ASSLRDSLTDTQY
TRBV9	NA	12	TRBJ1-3	ASGRGLSGNTIY
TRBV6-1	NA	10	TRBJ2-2	ASSEDTGELF
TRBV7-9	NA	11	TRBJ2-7	ASSLGGGGEQY
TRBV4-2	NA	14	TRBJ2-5	ASSQREAGGQETQY
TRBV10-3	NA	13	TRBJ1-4	AISDTGHANEKLF
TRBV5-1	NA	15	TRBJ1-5	ARTSEIRTGLNQPQH
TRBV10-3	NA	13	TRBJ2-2	AIKLLAGGAGELF
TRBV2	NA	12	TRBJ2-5	AVLGPSDLKTQY
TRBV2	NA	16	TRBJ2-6	ASSDDRLTPSGANVLT
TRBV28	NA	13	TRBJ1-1	ASRPGGGLNTEAF
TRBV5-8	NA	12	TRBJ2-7	ASSLRGVTYEQY
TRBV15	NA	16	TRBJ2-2	ATSRDRLAGLNTGELF
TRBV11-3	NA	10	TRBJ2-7	ASSRGGGEQY
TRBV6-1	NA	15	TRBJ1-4	ASSEASPGTGGEKLF
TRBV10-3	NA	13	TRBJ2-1	AIGGIGGPNNEQF
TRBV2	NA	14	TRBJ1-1	ASSAGGAPPNTEAF
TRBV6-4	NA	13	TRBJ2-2	ASSELWTTTGELF
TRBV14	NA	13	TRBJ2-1	ASSQDIIRSNEQF
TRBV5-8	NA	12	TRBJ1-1	ASRTGTMNTEAF
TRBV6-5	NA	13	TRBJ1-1	ASRLGRGIIGEAF
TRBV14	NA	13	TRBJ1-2	ASSQDSGSVYGYT
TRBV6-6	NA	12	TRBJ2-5	ASSYSRGGETQY
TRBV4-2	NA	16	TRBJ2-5	ASSQERVGVRGQETQY
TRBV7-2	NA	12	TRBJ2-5	ASSLAGRVETQY
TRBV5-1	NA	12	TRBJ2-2	ASSLAGGAGELF
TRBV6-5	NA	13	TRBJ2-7	ASSYSGGSPYEQY
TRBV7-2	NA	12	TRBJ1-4	ASSLGTFNEKLF
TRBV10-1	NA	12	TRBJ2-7	ASSRQGATGEQY
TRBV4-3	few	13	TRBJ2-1	ASSQRTGNYNEQF
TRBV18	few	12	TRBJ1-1	ASSASTGTLEAF
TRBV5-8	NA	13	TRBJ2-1	ASRPGTGIYNEQF
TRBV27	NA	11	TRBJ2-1	ASQGGIYNEQF
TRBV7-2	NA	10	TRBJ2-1	ASSFSYNEQF
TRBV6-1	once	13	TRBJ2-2	ASSGPDRGRGELF
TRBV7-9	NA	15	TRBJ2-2	ASSLIRRGPNTGELF